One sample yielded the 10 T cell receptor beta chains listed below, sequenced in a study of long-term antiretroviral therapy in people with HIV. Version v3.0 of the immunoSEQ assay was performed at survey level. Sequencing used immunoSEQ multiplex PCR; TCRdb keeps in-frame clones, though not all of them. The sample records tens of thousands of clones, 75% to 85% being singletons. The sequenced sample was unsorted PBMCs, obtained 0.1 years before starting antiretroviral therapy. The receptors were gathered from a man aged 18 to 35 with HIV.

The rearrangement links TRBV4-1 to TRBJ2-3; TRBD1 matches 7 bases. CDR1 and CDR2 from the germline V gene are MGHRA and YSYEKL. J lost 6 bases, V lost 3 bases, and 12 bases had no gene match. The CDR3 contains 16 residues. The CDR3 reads CASSQEDREPGDTQYF. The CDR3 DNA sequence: TGCGCCAGCAGCCAGGAAGACAGGGAGCCGGGGGATACGCAGTATTTT.

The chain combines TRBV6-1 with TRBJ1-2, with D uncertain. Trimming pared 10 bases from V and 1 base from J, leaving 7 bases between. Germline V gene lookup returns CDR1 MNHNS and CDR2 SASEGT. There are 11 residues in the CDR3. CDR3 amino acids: CATTLNYGYTF. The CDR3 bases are TGTGCCACGACACTTAACTATGGCTACACCTTC.

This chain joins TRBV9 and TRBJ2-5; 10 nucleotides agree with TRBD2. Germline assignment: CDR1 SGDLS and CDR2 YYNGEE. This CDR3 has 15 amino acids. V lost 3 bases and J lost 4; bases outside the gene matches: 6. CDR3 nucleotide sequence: TGTGCCAGCAGCGGGGCTAGCGGGAGAGGAGAGACCCAGTACTTC. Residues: CASSGASGRGETQYF.

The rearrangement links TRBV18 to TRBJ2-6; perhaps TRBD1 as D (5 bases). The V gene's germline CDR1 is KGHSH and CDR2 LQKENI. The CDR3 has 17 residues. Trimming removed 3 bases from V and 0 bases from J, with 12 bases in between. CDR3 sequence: CASSPIGQPSGANVLTF. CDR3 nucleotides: TGTGCCAGCTCACCGATCGGACAACCCTCTGGGGCCAACGTCCTGACTTTC.

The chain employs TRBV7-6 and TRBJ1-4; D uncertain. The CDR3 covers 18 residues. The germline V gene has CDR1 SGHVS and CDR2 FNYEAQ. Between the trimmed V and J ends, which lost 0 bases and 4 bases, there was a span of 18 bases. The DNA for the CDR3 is TGTGCCAGCAGCTTAGCTGGGAGTTACGGACGGGTTAATGAAAAACTGTTTTTT. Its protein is CASSLAGSYGRVNEKLFF. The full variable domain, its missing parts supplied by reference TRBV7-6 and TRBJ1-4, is GAGVSQSPRYKVTKRGQDVALRCDPISGHVSLYWYRQALGQGPEFLTYFNYEAQQDKSGLPNDRFSAERPEGSISTLTIQRTEQRDSAMYRCASSLAGSYGRVNEKLFFGSGTQLSVL.

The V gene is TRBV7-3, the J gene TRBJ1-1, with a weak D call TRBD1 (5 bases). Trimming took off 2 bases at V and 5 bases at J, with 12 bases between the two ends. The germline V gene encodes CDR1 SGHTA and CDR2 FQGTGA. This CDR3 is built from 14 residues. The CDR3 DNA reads TGTGCCAGCAGCTTAGGGGGGGGGACGACTGAAGCTTTCTTT. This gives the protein CASSLGGGTTEAFF.

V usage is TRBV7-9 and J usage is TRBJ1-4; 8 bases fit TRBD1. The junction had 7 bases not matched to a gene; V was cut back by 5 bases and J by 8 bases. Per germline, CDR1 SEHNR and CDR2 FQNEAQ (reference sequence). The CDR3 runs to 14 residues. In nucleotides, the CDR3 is TGTGCCAGCAGCAGCCGGGACAGGCGAGAAAAACTGTTTTTT. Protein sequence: CASSSRDRREKLFF. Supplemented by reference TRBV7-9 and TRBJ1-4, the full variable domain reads DTGVSQNPRHKITKRGQNVTFRCDPISEHNRLYWYRQTLGQGPEFLTYFQNEAQLEKSRLLSDRFSAERPKGSFSTLEIQRTEQGDSAMYLCASSSRDRREKLFFGSGTQLSVL.

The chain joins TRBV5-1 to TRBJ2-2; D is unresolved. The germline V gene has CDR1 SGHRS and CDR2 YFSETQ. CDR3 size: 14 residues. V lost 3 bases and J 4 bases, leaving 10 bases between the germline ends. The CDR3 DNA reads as TGCGCCAGCAGCTCGCAAGGTAGCACCGGGGAGCTGTTTTTT. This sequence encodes CASSSQGSTGELFF.

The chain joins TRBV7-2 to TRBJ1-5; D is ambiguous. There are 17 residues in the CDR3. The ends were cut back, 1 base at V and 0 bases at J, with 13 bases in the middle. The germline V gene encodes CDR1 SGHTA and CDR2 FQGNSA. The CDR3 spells CASSLVGSVLSNQPQHF. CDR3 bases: TGTGCCAGCAGCTTAGTCGGGTCAGTTCTTAGCAATCAGCCCCAGCATTTT.

The CDR3 coding sequence is TGCGCCAGCAGCCCAGGTGGTTTTGCGGGGGGCCTCGGGGAGACCCAGTACTTC. It is translated as CASSPGGFAGGLGETQYF. This chain connects TRBV4-1 to TRBJ2-5; 8 bases agree with TRBD2. The ends lost 4 bases at V and 5 bases at J; junction bases unmatched: 18. CDR1 MGHRA and CDR2 YSYEKL come from the germline V gene. The CDR3 has 18 amino acids.